A selection of T cell receptor beta chains follows, all from one sample in a study of a mutant IDH1 vaccine in newly diagnosed glioma. For these receptors, no antigen is known. TCRdb's copy holds only in-frame clones and misses some; the assay was immunoSEQ multiplex PCR. The top ten hold approximately 25% of the sample, which has around 31,000 clones, around 82% seen once. This specimen was PBMCs, taken from a glioma patient whose treatment included an IDH1 peptide vaccine. The receptors were sampled from a young man with glioma. Each CDR3 is given without its conserved first and last residue.

TRBJ2-3	TRBV6-6	ASSRGQAPGDTQY
TRBJ1-2	TRBV2	ASRRQGLNGYT
TRBJ1-1	TRBV28	ASSNQGPEAF
TRBJ1-1	TRBV7-9	ASSFFADTEAF
TRBJ2-3	TRBV29-1	SVEDSREVTDTQY
TRBJ2-5	TRBV30	AWSPSQTQY
TRBJ2-4	TRBV9	ASSASEFPLAKNIQY
TRBJ2-7	TRBV10-3	ATGDRGRSYEQY
TRBJ2-7	TRBV29-1	SAAGTETTYEQY
TRBJ1-4	TRBV2	ASSGNLDEKLF
TRBJ2-5	TRBV5-1	ASSLGGYQETQY
TRBJ2-1	TRBV5-4	ASSMDRQRTYNEQF
TRBJ2-7	TRBV19	ASSINGGHYEQY
TRBJ1-1	TRBV19	ASSGPTGNTEAF
TRBJ1-2	TRBV14	ASSQDLGGGYT
TRBJ2-6	TRBV29-1	SVEDRADPSSGANVLT
TRBJ2-6	TRBV5-1	ASSPGTSGGAGSGANVLT
TRBJ1-1	TRBV30	AWSATGLSAF
TRBJ1-1	TRBV5-6	ASSYAGITEAF
TRBJ2-5	TRBV7-2	ASSQGYSETQY
TRBJ1-6	TRBV5-6	ASSLGPESPLH
TRBJ1-5	TRBV28	ASSPDRGNQPQH
TRBJ2-5	TRBV6-1	ASSESRGTQY